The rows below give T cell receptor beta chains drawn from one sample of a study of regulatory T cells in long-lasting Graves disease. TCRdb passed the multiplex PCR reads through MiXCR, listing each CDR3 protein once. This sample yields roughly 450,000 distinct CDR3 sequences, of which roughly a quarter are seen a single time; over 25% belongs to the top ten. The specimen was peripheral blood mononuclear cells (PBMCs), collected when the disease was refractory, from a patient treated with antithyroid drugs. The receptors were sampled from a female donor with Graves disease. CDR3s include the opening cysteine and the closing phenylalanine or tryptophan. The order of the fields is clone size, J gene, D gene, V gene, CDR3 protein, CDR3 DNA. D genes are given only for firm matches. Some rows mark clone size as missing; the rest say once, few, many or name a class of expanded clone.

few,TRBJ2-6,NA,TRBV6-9,CASSYSFGSGANVLTF,TGTGCCAGCAGTTACTCTTTCGGCTCTGGGGCCAACGTCCTGACTTTC
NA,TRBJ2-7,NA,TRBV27,CASSSAEISGEQYF,TGTGCCAGCAGTTCGGCCGAGATATCGGGCGAGCAGTACTTC
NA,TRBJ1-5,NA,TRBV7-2,CASSFNSVSNQPQHF,TGTGCCAGCAGCTTCAATTCAGTTAGCAATCAGCCCCAGCATTTT
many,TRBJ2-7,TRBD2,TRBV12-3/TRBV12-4,CASSLLAGGREQYF,TGTGCCAGCAGCCTACTAGCGGGAGGTAGGGAGCAGTACTTC
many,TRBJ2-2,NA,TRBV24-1,CATKGRAAGELFF,TGTGCCACCAAGGGCAGGGCGGCCGGGGAGCTGTTTTTT
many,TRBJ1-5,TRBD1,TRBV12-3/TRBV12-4,CASRMTGGSQPQHF,TGTGCCAGCAGAATGACAGGGGGATCTCAGCCCCAGCATTTT
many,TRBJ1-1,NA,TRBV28,CASTPPGIMNTEAFF,TGTGCCAGCACGCCGCCAGGGATCATGAACACTGAAGCTTTCTTT
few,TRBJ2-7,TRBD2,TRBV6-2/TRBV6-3,CASSPIGTSGRTMQYF,TGTGCCAGCAGCCCAATCGGGACTAGCGGGAGGACGATGCAGTACTTC
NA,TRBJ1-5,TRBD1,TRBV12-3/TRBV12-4,CASTPTGEQPQHF,TGTGCCAGCACCCCGACAGGGGAGCAGCCCCAGCATTTT
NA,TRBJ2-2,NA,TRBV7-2,CASTPYSKTGELFF,TGTGCCAGCACCCCATATTCTAAGACCGGGGAGCTGTTTTTT
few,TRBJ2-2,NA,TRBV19,CATRASGTGELFF,TGTGCCACCCGGGCCAGCGGCACCGGGGAGCTGTTTTTT
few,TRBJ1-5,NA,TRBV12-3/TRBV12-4,CASSLSVGQPQHF,TGTGCCAGCAGTTTAAGTGTGGGTCAGCCCCAGCATTTT
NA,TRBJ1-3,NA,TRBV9,CASSTPGVGNTIYF,TGTGCCAGCAGCACCCCAGGAGTGGGAAACACCATATATTTT
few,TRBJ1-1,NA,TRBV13,CASSEEGTEAFF,TGTGCCAGCAGCGAGGAGGGTACTGAAGCTTTCTTT
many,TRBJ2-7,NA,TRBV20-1,CSARGISGIYEQYF,TGCAGTGCTAGAGGTATTAGCGGAATTTACGAGCAGTACTTC
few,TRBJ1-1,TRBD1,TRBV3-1,CASSQGTGVTEAFF,TGTGCCAGCAGCCAGGGAACAGGGGTCACTGAAGCTTTCTTT
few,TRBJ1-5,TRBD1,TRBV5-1,CASRMDRDQPQHF,TGCGCCAGCAGGATGGACAGGGATCAGCCCCAGCATTTT
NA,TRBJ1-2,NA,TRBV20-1,CSATRDGNYGYTF,TGCAGTGCTACCCGGGACGGTAACTATGGCTACACCTTC
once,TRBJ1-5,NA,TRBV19,CASSMTQGNNQPQHF,TGTGCCAGTAGTATGACCCAGGGAAACAATCAGCCCCAGCATTTT
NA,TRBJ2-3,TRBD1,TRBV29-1,CSVDGTGVPTDTQYF,TGCAGCGTTGATGGGACAGGGGTTCCCACAGATACGCAGTATTTT
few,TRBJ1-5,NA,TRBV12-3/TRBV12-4,CASSFSGGIHQPQHF,TGTGCCAGCAGTTTTTCGGGTGGGATACATCAGCCCCAGCATTTT
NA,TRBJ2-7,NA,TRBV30,CAWVNRDSSNEQYF,TGTGCCTGGGTTAACCGGGACTCCTCGAACGAGCAGTACTTC
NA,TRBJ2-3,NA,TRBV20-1,CSARDGAASTDTQYF,TGCAGTGCTAGAGATGGGGCGGCAAGCACAGATACGCAGTATTTT
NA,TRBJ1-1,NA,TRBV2,CASSDRGTDYTEAFF,TGTGCCAGCAGTGATAGAGGGACGGATTACACTGAAGCTTTCTTT
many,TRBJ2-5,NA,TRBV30,CAWSPLETQYF,TGTGCCTGGAGCCCCCTGGAGACCCAGTACTTC
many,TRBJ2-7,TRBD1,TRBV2,CASSSAINLRDRGYEQYF,TGTGCCAGCAGTTCTGCAATTAATCTCCGGGACAGGGGATACGAGCAGTACTTC
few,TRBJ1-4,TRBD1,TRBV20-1,CSAERDRAGKLVF,TGCAGTGCTGAGAGGGACAGGGCTGGAAAACTGGTTTTT
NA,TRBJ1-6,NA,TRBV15,CATSRTGTSFRNSPLHF,TGTGCCACCAGCAGGACCGGGACCTCGTTTCGTAATTCACCCCTCCACTTT
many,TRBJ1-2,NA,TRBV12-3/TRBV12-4,CASSFRLLDYGYTF,TGTGCCAGCAGTTTTAGGTTACTGGATTATGGCTACACCTTC
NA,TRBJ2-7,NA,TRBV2,CASRVDRSSYEQYF,TGTGCCAGCAGGGTAGACAGGAGCTCCTACGAGCAGTACTTC